This T cell receptor (beta chain) was documented in a study of T cell repertoires in cytomegalovirus infection. Study-wide background: Shared public TCR beta signatures pointed to both CMV infection and a matching HLA type.

TCRdb called the reads again in MiXCR, with one record for every CDR3 protein. This sample has approximately 500,000 distinct CDR3 sequences, with approximately 15% found just once. The CDR3 sequence is 16 residues long. In germline, CDR1 is SGHDN, CDR2 FVKESK. With 1 base removed from V and 0 bases from J, the gap between germline ends came to 9 bases. The sample holds a few counts of this clonotype. Its matching antigen is unknown. Regarding the study as a whole: Dominating the ex vivo response were TCR beta clonotypes that were CMV-specific and HLA-C-restricted. Pooled public TCR beta family frequency picked out CMV carriers with the relevant HLA.

The rearrangement joins TRBV14 to TRBJ2-2; D gene unclear. This clonotype originated in a human donor in good health (CMV status not recorded). Some clones in this sample may be carry-over from other donors' samples. Sequencing was carried out using CD8+ T cells from PBMCs. CDR3 nucleotides: TGTGCCAGCAGCCAAGGGGCAGCCGCGAACACCGGGGAGCTGTTTTTT. Residues: CASSQGAAANTGELFF.